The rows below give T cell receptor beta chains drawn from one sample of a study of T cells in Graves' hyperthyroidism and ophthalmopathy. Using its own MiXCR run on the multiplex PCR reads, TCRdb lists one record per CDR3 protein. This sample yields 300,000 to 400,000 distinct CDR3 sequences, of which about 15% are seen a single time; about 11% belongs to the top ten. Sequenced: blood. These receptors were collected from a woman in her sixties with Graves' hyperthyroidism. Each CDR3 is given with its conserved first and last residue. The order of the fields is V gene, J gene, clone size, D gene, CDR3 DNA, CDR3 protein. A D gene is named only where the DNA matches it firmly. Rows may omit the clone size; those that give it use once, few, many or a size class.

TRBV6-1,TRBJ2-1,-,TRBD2,TGTGCCAGCACCACCCTCTCGCGGGGGGGTTACAATGAGCAGTTCTTC,CASTTLSRGGYNEQFF
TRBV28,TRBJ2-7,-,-,TGTGCCAGCAGTTTATTGCGCAGGGGCCACGAGCAGTACTTC,CASSLLRRGHEQYF
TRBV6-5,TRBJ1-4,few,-,TGTGCCAGCAGTTACAGGGCAACTAATGAAAAACTGTTTTTT,CASSYRATNEKLFF
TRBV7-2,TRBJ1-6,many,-,TGTGCCAGCAGCTTAGCAGGAGGTTATAATTCACCCCTCCACTTT,CASSLAGGYNSPLHF
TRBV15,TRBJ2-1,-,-,TGTGCCACCAGCAGACCCTGGGCAGACAATGAGCAGTTCTTC,CATSRPWADNEQFF
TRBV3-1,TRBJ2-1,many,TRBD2,TGTGCCAGCAGACGGACTAGCGGGAGCCCCCATGAGCAGTTCTTC,CASRRTSGSPHEQFF
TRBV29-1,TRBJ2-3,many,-,TGCAGCGTTGAGGTACAGGGTACAGATACGCAGTATTTT,CSVEVQGTDTQYF
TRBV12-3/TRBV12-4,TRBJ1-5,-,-,TGTGCCAGCATACTGGGGGGGAGGGATCAGCCCCAGCATTTT,CASILGGRDQPQHF
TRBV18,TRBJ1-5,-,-,TGTGCCAGCTCACCAGATGTCAATCAGCTCCAGCATTTT,CASSPDVNQLQHF
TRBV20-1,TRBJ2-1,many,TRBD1,TGCAGTGCTAGAGACTCAGGGGGCAATGAGCAGTTCTTC,CSARDSGGNEQFF
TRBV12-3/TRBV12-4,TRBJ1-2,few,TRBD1,TGTGCCAGCAGTACAGGGGGCAAGGACGGCTACACCTTC,CASSTGGKDGYTF
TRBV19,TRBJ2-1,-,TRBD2,TGTGCCAGTAGTATTCTCGGGGCTAGCGGCACGTACAATGAGCAGTTCTTC,CASSILGASGTYNEQFF
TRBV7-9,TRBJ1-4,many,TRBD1,TGTGCCAGCAGCTTTGGAACAGGGGGCGAAAAACTGTTTTTT,CASSFGTGGEKLFF
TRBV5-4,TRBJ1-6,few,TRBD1,TGTGCCAGCAAAACCGCGGACAGGGGTAATTCACCCCTCCACTTT,CASKTADRGNSPLHF
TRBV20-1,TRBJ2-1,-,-,TGCAGTGCTAGAGATTTCGAGAGGGTGTTCTTC,CSARDFERVFF
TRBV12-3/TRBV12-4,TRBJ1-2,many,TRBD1,TGTGCCAGCAGCCGTGACAGGGGTGGCTACACCTTC,CASSRDRGGYTF
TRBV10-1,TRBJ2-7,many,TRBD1,TGCGCCAGCAGCGGGGGACAGGGGAGAATGTACGAGCAGTACTTC,CASSGGQGRMYEQYF
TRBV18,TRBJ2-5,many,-,TGTGCCAGCTCACCACCGAACCGGTTACAAGAGACCCAGTACTTC,CASSPPNRLQETQYF
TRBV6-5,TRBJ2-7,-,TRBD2,TGTGCCAGCAGTTACTTGGGACTAGCGAGCCACGAGCAGTACTTC,CASSYLGLASHEQYF
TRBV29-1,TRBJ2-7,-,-,TGCAGCGTTGAAGGGGCGGGAGTAAGAGGGGGGGCGGCCTACGAGCAGTACTTC,CSVEGAGVRGGAAYEQYF
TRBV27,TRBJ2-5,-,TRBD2,TGTGCCAGCAGATCCCCTAGCGGGAGGGAGACCCAGTACTTC,CASRSPSGRETQYF
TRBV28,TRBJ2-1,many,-,TGTGCCAGCAGTCCAGGGAGGACCTACATAGGGAATGAGCAGTTCTTC,CASSPGRTYIGNEQFF
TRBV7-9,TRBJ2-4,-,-,TGTGCCAGCAGCACCTCAACCAAATTAAACATTCAGTACTTC,CASSTSTKLNIQYF
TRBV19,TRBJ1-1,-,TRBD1,TGTGCCAGTAGTATTGATGGACAGGGACGAACTGAAGCTTTCTTT,CASSIDGQGRTEAFF
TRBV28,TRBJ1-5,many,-,TGTGCCAGCAGTCTGCCAGGAAAACAGCCCCAGCATTTT,CASSLPGKQPQHF
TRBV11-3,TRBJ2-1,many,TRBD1,TGTGCCAGCACCTCGCCGGGACAGGGGGGGACTAGTCGCAATGAGCAGTTCTTC,CASTSPGQGGTSRNEQFF
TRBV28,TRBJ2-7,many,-,TGTGCCTCGTCGGGCGGGGCACCCTACGAGCAGTACTTC,CASSGGAPYEQYF
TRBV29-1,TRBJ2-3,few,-,TGCAGCGTTGTGGGGACTAGCACAGATACGCAGTATTTT,CSVVGTSTDTQYF
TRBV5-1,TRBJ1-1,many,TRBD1,TGCGCCAGCAGCCTTACACCGACAGGGCCGAACACTGAAGCTTTCTTT,CASSLTPTGPNTEAFF
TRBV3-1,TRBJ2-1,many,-,TGTGCCAGCAGCCAAGATGGGCTAAGTGGGCGGCATGAGCAGTTCTTC,CASSQDGLSGRHEQFF
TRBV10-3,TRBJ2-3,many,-,TGTGCCATCAGTGAGGGAACAGGCAGCACAGATACGCAGTATTTT,CAISEGTGSTDTQYF
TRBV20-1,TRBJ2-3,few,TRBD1,TGCAGTGCTAGCGGACAGGGACCCACAGATACGCAGTATTTT,CSASGQGPTDTQYF
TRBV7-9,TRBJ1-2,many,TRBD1,TGTGCCAGCAGTCGACAGGGTAGGGATGGCTACACCTTC,CASSRQGRDGYTF
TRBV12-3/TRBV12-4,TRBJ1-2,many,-,TGTGCCAGCAGTTTAGGGCAGGGGTACGACTATGGCTACACCTTC,CASSLGQGYDYGYTF
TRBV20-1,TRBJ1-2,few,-,TGCAGTGCTAGAGATCAGACAGGCCATGGCTACACCTTC,CSARDQTGHGYTF
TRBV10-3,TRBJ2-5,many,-,TGTGCCATCAGTGAAGACCCAACCTATCGCCAAGAGACCCAGTACTTC,CAISEDPTYRQETQYF
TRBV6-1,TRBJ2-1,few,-,TGTGCCAGCAGTGGTTGGACAGAAAAGAATGAGCAGTTCTTC,CASSGWTEKNEQFF
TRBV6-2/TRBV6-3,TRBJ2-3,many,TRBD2,TGTGCCAGCAGGTTGGCGGGAGTAGGGACAGATACGCAGTATTTT,CASRLAGVGTDTQYF
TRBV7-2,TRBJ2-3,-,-,TGTGCCAGCAGCTTATCCGCCGAGACAACAGATACGCAGTATTTT,CASSLSAETTDTQYF
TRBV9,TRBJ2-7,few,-,TGTGCCAGCAGCGTAGAACAGGGCAGCGAGCAGTACTTC,CASSVEQGSEQYF
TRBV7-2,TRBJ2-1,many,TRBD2,TGTGCCAGCAGCTTCACCGGGACTAGTGACAATGAGCAGTTCTTC,CASSFTGTSDNEQFF
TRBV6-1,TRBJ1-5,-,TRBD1,TGTGCCAGCAGTGAAGCGACAGGGAAGGGTCAGCCCCAGCATTTT,CASSEATGKGQPQHF
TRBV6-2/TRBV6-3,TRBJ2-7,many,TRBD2,TGTGCCAGCAGGGTGGCGGGAGAATTCTCCTACGAGCAGTACTTC,CASRVAGEFSYEQYF
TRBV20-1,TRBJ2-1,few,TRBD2,TGCAGTGCTAGAGATAGGATAGCGGGAGACGTTGAGCAGTTCTTC,CSARDRIAGDVEQFF
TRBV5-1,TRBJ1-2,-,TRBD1,TGCGCCAGCAGCTTGGGTCGGCTCGGCAGGGGGATCCATGGCTACACCTTC,CASSLGRLGRGIHGYTF